This T cell receptor (beta chain) was found in a study of cytomegalovirus exposure and HLA in healthy donors. Study observations and caveats: A later analysis reportedly found that, within productive TCRs, an Asian-associated ancestry cluster had fewer N-insertions than the mean observed across the approximately 600 donors. Sequencing likely caused a cluster of highly shared sequence variants. Whilst most TCR sequences proved rare, a subset of public TCRs occurred across many donors.

Germline V gene data show CDR1 as MNHEY and CDR2 as SMNVEV (reference sequence). The CDR3 has 15 amino acids. After removal of 7 bases from V and 5 bases from J, the junction contained 4 bases not matched to a gene. With respect to this clone: Antigen specificity is unknown.

PCR primers comprised 60 Vbeta and 13 Jbeta primers. Original data processing: Later, some 79 million unique TCR beta chains were counted in an analysis, and about 10 million of them were shared. The method was immunoSEQ multiplex PCR; TCRdb's version includes in-frame clones alone and lacks a portion of them. That table gives V, J and clone size, and the DNA gave D and trimming. The sample includes around 200,000 clones, roughly four fifths seen only once; the top ten take roughly 2.8%. The sequence came from a woman in her 30s in good health and CMV-seropositive. Sequencing input: PBMCs. This rearrangement joins TRBV27 to TRBJ2-1; TRBD2 matches at 14 bases. The CDR3 loop is CASIGGLAGDNEQFF. As DNA, the CDR3 is TGTGCCAGCATAGGGGGACTAGCGGGGGACAATGAGCAGTTCTTC.